This TCR beta chain derives from a study of T cell repertoires in cytomegalovirus infection. On this clonotype itself: Its antigen is as yet unknown.

TCRdb re-derived calls from the reads in MiXCR, one entry per CDR3 protein. The sample holds about 830,000 distinct CDR3 sequences, less than 35% seen once. The germline CDR1 and CDR2 sequences are WNHNN and SYGVQD (reference sequence). Deletions cut 3 bases from V and 2 bases from J, with 14 bases between. The CDR3 has 15 amino acids. This specimen was cultured CD8+ T cells from PBMCs, taken from culture after CMV antigen stimulation. The clonotype originates from a human donor in good health (CMV status not recorded). Some clones in this sample may be carry-over from other donors' samples. The J gene is TRBJ2-7, the V gene TRBV10-1; tentative D call: TRBD1 (9 bases). The DNA of the CDR3 is TGCGCCAGCAGTGATAGCGGGACAGGGACCTACGAGCAGTACTTC. Amino acid sequence: CASSDSGTGTYEQYF.